These 23 T cell receptor beta chains originate from one sample sequenced in a study of CD8 T cells in Susac syndrome. Roughly 0.45 to 1 ug RNA was reverse transcribed with random hexamers. TCRdb called the immunoSEQ multiplex PCR reads again in MiXCR, with one record for every CDR3 protein. The sample holds 110,000 or so distinct CDR3 sequences, 85% to 95% seen once. Sequencing was done on a sample of CD8+ T cells from PBMCs. These receptors were collected from a human donor in good health.

V is TRBV3-1 and J is TRBJ2-3, with D perhaps matching TRBD1 (5 bases). This CDR3 is 15 amino acids long. Looked up from germline, CDR1 is LGHDT and CDR2 is YNNKEL (reference sequence). Trimming removed 0 bases at V and 4 bases at J, with 11 bases between. Here the CDR3 DNA reads TGTGCCAGCAGCCAAGAAGACAGAATCGCAGATACGCAGTATTTT. It translates to CASSQEDRIADTQYF.

The chain couples TRBV10-3 to TRBJ2-5, with TRBD2 identical over 13 bases. The junction had 10 bases not matched to a gene; V was cut back by 8 bases and J by 7 bases. This CDR3 has 15 amino acids. Germline lookup yields CDR1 ENHRY and CDR2 SYGVKD. The CDR3 bases are TGTGCCATCGCATCTGGACTAGCGGGAGTTGTGACCCAGTACTTC. Protein sequence: CAIASGLAGVVTQYF.

This chain uses TRBV20-1 with TRBJ1-3, with D possibly matching TRBD1 (5 bases). The CDR3 is 15 amino acids. Per the germline V gene, CDR1 is DFQATT and CDR2 is SNEGSKA (reference sequence). V dropped 3 bases and J dropped 2 bases, with 14 bases sitting between them. As DNA, the CDR3 is TGCAGTGCTAGTCTCTCAGGGTTACCTGGAAACACCATATATTTT. Protein sequence: CSASLSGLPGNTIYF.

The chain joins TRBV30 to TRBJ2-2; possible D gene TRBD2, 5 bases. The germline CDR1 and CDR2 sequences are GTSNPN and SVGIG (reference sequence). There are 14 residues in the CDR3. Deletions cut 2 bases from V and 0 bases from J, with 7 bases between. This chain's CDR3 is CAWSQLANTGELFF. The CDR3 nucleotides are TGTGCCTGGAGTCAACTAGCGAACACCGGGGAGCTGTTTTTT. Full variable domain (outside the CDR3, taken from reference TRBV30 and TRBJ2-2): SQTIHQWPATLVQPVGSPLSLECTVEGTSNPNLYWYRQAAGRGLQLLFYSVGIGQISSEVPQNLSASRPQDRQFILSSKKLLLSDSGFYLCAWSQLANTGELFFGEGSRLTVL.

V and J are TRBV27 and TRBJ2-6; D not resolved. Trimming took off 8 bases at V and 4 bases at J, with 6 bases between the two ends. This CDR3 is built from 12 residues. The V gene's germline CDR1 is MNHEY and CDR2 SMNVEV (reference sequence). The CDR3 DNA sequence: TGTGCCAGCGGCGCGGGGGCCAACGTCCTGACTTTC. Its protein is CASGAGANVLTF.

The CDR3 region has the DNA TGTGCCAGCAGCTTAGACAGATCGGGTTACTCTGGGGCCAACGTCCTGACTTTC. Protein sequence: CASSLDRSGYSGANVLTF. This chain uses TRBV7-9 with TRBJ2-6; D is unclear. The CDR3 consists of 18 residues. The V end was cut by 1 base, the J end by 0 bases, with 13 bases between. Germline V gene data show CDR1 as SEHNR and CDR2 as FQNEAQ (reference sequence).

The chain joins TRBV6-5 to TRBJ2-1; 8 bases line up with TRBD2. This CDR3 has 15 residues. The ends lost 5 bases at V and 9 bases at J; junction bases unmatched: 12. Germline loops: CDR1 MNHEY, CDR2 SVGAGI. The CDR3 is CASSQREPGELEQFF. The CDR3 region has the DNA TGTGCCAGCAGTCAGCGGGAGCCAGGGGAACTTGAGCAGTTCTTC.

The chain couples TRBV12-3 or TRBV12-4 to TRBJ2-1; 8 bases map to TRBD2. This CDR3 region has 13 residues. The J segment lost 7 bases and the V segment lost 7 bases, leaving 6 bases of the junction unmatched. For the CDR3, the DNA is TGTGCCAGCATGGCGGGAGGAGGTAATGAGCAGTTCTTC. It specifies CASMAGGGNEQFF.

The rearrangement links TRBV15 to TRBJ1-2; D perhaps matches TRBD1 (6 bases). V was clipped by 8 bases and J by 0 bases, with 16 bases between them. Per the germline V gene, CDR1 is LNHNV and CDR2 is YYDKDF (reference sequence). The CDR3 spans 15 residues. The CDR3 spells CATQHGGPSNYGYTF. The CDR3 DNA follows: TGTGCCACCCAACACGGGGGCCCATCTAACTATGGCTACACCTTC.

The rearrangement joins TRBV19 to TRBJ2-3; 7 nucleotides align to TRBD2. This CDR3 spans 15 amino acids. Germline V gene data show CDR1 as LNHDA and CDR2 as SQIVND (reference sequence). Trimming at V came to 1 base and at J to 4 bases, leaving 5 bases not matched to a gene. CDR3 amino acids: CASSIGAGRADTQYF. Here the CDR3 DNA reads TGTGCCAGTAGTATAGGAGCGGGAAGGGCAGATACGCAGTATTTT.

The rearrangement joins TRBV29-1 to TRBJ2-3; no clear D. V was shortened by 4 bases and J by 4 bases, with 15 bases between the two germline ends. The CDR3 totals 14 residues. The germline V gene has CDR1 SQVTM and CDR2 ANQGSEA. The CDR3 spells CSVGVPQRPDTQYF. The CDR3 nucleotides are TGCAGCGTTGGCGTACCCCAACGCCCAGATACGCAGTATTTT.

This chain joins TRBV27 and TRBJ1-2; D is ambiguous. This CDR3 has 15 residues. Trimming pared 5 bases from V and 7 bases from J, leaving 20 bases between. The germline gives CDR1 MNHEY, CDR2 SMNVEV (reference sequence). The CDR3 loop is CASSPHFFTGGGYTF. The CDR3 DNA follows: TGTGCCAGCAGTCCACACTTTTTTACGGGCGGTGGCTACACCTTC.

The chain is built from TRBV7-2 and TRBJ1-5; D ambiguous. Germline CDR1 reads SGHTA; CDR2 reads FQGNSA. This CDR3 is 13 amino acids long. Between the trimmed V and J ends, which lost 8 bases and 4 bases, there was a span of 12 bases. The CDR3 bases are TGTGCCAGCGGCATCGGGGTTAATCAGCCCCAGCATTTT. Translating it yields CASGIGVNQPQHF. Full variable domain (rest looked up from reference TRBV7-2 and TRBJ1-5): GAGVSQSPSNKVTEKGKDVELRCDPISGHTALYWYRQSLGQGLEFLIYFQGNSAPDKSGLPSDRFSAERTGGSVSTLTIQRTQQEDSAVYLCASGIGVNQPQHFGDGTRLSIL.

The chain is built from TRBV5-1 and TRBJ1-1; D may be TRBD1 (5 bases). The CDR3 covers 16 residues. The V gene lost 4 bases and the J gene lost 4 bases, with 20 bases spanning the gap. The germline V gene encodes CDR1 SGHRS and CDR2 YFSETQ. The CDR3 nucleotides read TGCGCCAGCAGCCTTCCCACAGGATTTCGTGGCACTGAAGCTTTCTTT. Encoded protein: CASSLPTGFRGTEAFF.

The V call is TRBV7-2, the J call TRBJ2-2, with TRBD2 matching 8 bases. V shed 6 bases, J shed 1 base, and the junction held 4 bases outside the gene matches. The CDR3 is 15 residues long. The V gene's germline CDR1 is SGHTA and CDR2 FQGNSA. The CDR3 loop reads CASSPGLGNTGELFF. CDR3 in DNA: TGTGCCAGCAGTCCGGGACTAGGGAACACCGGGGAGCTGTTTTTT.

CDR3 region: CASSLAPRYEQYF. The DNA for the CDR3 is TGTGCCAGCAGCTTAGCGCCCCGCTACGAGCAGTACTTC. The chain has TRBV7-9 and TRBJ2-7; D is ambiguous. The germline V gene encodes CDR1 SEHNR and CDR2 FQNEAQ (reference sequence). The CDR3 has 13 amino acids. Trimming removed 0 bases from V and 3 bases from J, with 6 bases in between.

V usage is TRBV29-1 and J usage is TRBJ1-5, with 8 bases matching TRBD1. Trimming took 6 bases from V and 5 from J; bases not matched to a gene: 6. The germline gives CDR1 SQVTM, CDR2 ANQGSEA. The CDR3 is 13 amino acids. CDR3 sequence (DNA): TGCAGCGTAGGACAGGGAGGTGATCAGCCCCAGCATTTT. Translating it yields CSVGQGGDQPQHF.

The chain combines TRBV7-9 with TRBJ2-7, with TRBD2 matching over 7 bases. This CDR3 spans 13 amino acids. J was trimmed by 2 bases and V by 8 bases; bases with no gene match: 6. Germline V CDR1 and CDR2: SEHNR, FQNEAQ (reference sequence). The CDR3 loop reads CASVGRRTYEQYF. In DNA form, the CDR3 reads TGTGCCAGCGTCGGGAGGAGAACCTACGAGCAGTACTTC.

The chain joins TRBV7-2 to TRBJ2-7; D is unclear. The CDR3 length is 12 residues. Germline values: CDR1 SGHTA, CDR2 FQGNSA. Trimming shortened V by 2 bases and J by 0 bases, and 2 bases separated the two germline ends. CDR3 sequence: CASSLNSYEQYF. CDR3 nucleotide sequence: TGTGCCAGCAGCTTAAACTCCTACGAGCAGTACTTC.

The chain recombines TRBV7-9 with TRBJ1-1; possible D gene TRBD1, 5 bases. This CDR3 has 12 residues. Per germline, CDR1 SEHNR and CDR2 FQNEAQ (reference sequence). V was shortened by 5 bases and J by 4 bases, with 8 bases between the two germline ends. In DNA form, the CDR3 reads TGTGCCAGCAGCGGGGACCTCACTGAAGCTTTCTTT. Its protein is CASSGDLTEAFF.

This chain uses TRBV14 with TRBJ1-4, with D hard to call. Trimming cost V 3 bases and J 8 bases, with 10 bases left between them. The CDR3 extends over 13 amino acids. Germline CDR1 reads SGHDN; CDR2 reads FVKESK. CDR3 bases: TGTGCCAGCAGCCAGTTAAAAAGGGAAAAACTGTTTTTT. Translated: CASSQLKREKLFF.

The CDR3 protein is CASSYGQGDMNTEAFF. CDR3 coding DNA: TGTGCCAGCAGTTACGGACAGGGTGATATGAACACTGAAGCTTTCTTT. The chain employs TRBV6-5 and TRBJ1-1; 8 nucleotides match TRBD1. Germline lookup yields CDR1 MNHEY and CDR2 SVGAGI. The junction had 5 bases not matched to a gene; V was cut back by 2 bases and J by 0 bases. The CDR3 has 16 amino acids.

V and J are TRBV28 and TRBJ1-6, with 8 positions matching TRBD1. Germline CDR1 and CDR2: MDHEN and SYDVKM. This CDR3 has 16 amino acids. Germline trimming cut 3 bases from V and 9 bases from J; bases unmatched to any gene: 10. CDR3 amino acids: CASSFGTGLRGSPLHF. The CDR3 bases are TGTGCCAGCAGTTTTGGGACAGGCCTGAGAGGTTCACCCCTCCACTTT.